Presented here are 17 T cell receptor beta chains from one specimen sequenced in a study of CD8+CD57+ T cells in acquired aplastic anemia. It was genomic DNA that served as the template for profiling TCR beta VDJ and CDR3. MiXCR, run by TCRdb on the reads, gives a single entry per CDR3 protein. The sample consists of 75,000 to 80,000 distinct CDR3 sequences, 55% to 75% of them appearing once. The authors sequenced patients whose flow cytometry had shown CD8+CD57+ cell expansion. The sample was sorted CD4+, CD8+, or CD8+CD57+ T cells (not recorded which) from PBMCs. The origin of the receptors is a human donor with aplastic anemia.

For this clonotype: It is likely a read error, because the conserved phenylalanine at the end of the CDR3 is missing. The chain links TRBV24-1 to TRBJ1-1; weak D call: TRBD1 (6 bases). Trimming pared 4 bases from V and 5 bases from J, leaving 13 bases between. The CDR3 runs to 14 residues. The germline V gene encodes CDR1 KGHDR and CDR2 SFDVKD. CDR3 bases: TGTGCCACCAGTGACTCCGGGACACTAACTGAAGCTTTCTCT. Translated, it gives CATSDSGTLTEAFS.

The CDR3 loop reads CASSSGGETQYF. The CDR3 DNA sequence: TGTGCCAGCAGCTCGGGTGGAGAGACCCAGTACTTC. The V and J genes are TRBV7-8 and TRBJ2-5; no clear D gene. The CDR3 length is 12 residues. Trimming took off 4 bases at V and 4 bases at J, with 7 bases between the two ends. CDR1 is SGHVS and CDR2 is FQNEAQ in the germline V gene.

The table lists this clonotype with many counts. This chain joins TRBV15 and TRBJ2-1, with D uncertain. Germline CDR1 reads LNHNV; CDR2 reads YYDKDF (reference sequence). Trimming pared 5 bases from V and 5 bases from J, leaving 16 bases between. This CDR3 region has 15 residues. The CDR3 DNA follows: TGTGCCACCAGCGCCCCGCCCATGGGCAACAATGAGCAGTTCTTC. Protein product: CATSAPPMGNNEQFF.

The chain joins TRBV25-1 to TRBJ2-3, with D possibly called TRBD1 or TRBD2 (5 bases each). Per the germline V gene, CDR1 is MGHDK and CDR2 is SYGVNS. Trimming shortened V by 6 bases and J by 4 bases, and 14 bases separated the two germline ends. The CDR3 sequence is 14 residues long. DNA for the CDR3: TGTGCCAGCAGCGACCTAGGGACCTCAGATACGCAGTATTTT. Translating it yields CASSDLGTSDTQYF.

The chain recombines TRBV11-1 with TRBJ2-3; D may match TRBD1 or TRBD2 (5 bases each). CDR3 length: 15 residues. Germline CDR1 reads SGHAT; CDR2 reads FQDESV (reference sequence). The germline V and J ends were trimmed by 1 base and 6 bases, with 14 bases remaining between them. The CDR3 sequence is CASSLGGVGTDTQYF. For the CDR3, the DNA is TGTGCCAGCAGCTTAGGGGGCGTCGGGACGGATACGCAGTATTTT. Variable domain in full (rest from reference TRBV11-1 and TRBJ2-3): EAEVAQSPRYKITEKSQAVAFWCDPISGHATLYWYRQILGQGPELLVQFQDESVVDDSQLPKDRFSAERLKGVDSTLKIQPAELGDSAMYLCASSLGGVGTDTQYFGPGTRLTVL.

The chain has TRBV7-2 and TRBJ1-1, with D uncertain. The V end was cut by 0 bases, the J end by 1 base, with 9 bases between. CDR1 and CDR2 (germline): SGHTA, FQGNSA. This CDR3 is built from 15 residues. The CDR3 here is CASSLAGAGNTEAFF. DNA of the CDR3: TGTGCCAGCAGCTTAGCGGGCGCGGGGAACACTGAAGCTTTCTTT. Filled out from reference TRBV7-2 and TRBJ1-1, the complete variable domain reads GAGVSQSPSNKVTEKGKDVELRCDPISGHTALYWYRQSLGQGLEFLIYFQGNSAPDKSGLPSDRFSAERTGGSVSTLTIQRTQQEDSAVYLCASSLAGAGNTEAFFGQGTRLTVV.

This chain's CDR3 is CASKRLGTGGYTF. The CDR3 DNA sequence: TGTGCCAGTAAGCGTCTTGGGACGGGCGGCTACACCTTC. This chain links TRBV19 with TRBJ1-2, with D tentatively TRBD1 (5 bases). V was pared by 7 bases and J by 8 bases, with 17 bases between. CDR3 length: 13 residues. Germline V gene data show CDR1 as LNHDA and CDR2 as SQIVND (reference sequence).

This CDR3 reads CSAIGTSGSSYEQYF. The CDR3 DNA is TGCAGTGCCATCGGGACTAGCGGTTCCTCCTACGAGCAGTACTTC. This chain uses TRBV20-1 with TRBJ2-7, with TRBD2 matching 11 bases. V shed 6 bases, J shed 0 bases, and the junction held 7 bases outside the gene matches. Germline lookup yields CDR1 DFQATT and CDR2 SNEGSKA (reference sequence). The CDR3 length is 15 residues.

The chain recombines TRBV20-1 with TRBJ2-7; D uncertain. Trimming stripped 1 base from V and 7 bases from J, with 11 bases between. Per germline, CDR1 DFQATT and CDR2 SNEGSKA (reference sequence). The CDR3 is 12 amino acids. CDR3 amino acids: CSARAAVLEQYF. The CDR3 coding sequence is TGCAGTGCTAGAGCGGCGGTCTTGGAGCAGTACTTC.

The CDR3 spells CSASRGTANYEQYF. The DNA for the CDR3 is TGCAGTGCTAGTCGCGGGACTGCGAACTACGAGCAGTACTTC. This chain joins TRBV20-1 and TRBJ2-7, with D possibly TRBD2 on 6 matching bases. The CDR3 consists of 14 residues. Trimming left V 3 bases short and J 3 bases short, with 15 bases between. The germline V gene encodes CDR1 DFQATT and CDR2 SNEGSKA (reference sequence).

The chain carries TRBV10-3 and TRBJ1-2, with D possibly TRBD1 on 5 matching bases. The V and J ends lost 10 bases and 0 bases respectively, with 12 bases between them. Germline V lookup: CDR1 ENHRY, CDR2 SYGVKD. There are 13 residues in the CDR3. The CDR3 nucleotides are TGTGCCACCGGGGACGGAACTAACTATGGCTACACCTTC. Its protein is CATGDGTNYGYTF.

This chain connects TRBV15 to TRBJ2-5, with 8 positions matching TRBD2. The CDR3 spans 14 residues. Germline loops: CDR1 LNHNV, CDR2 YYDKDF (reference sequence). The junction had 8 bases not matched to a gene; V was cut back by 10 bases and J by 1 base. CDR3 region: CASSFGLAQETQYF. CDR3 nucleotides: TGTGCCAGCAGTTTCGGACTAGCCCAAGAGACCCAGTACTTC. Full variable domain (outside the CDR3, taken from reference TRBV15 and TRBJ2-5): DAMVIQNPRYQVTQFGKPVTLSCSQTLNHNVMYWYQQKSSQAPKLLFHYYDKDFNNEADTPDNFQSRRPNTSFCFLDIRSPGLGDTAMYLCASSFGLAQETQYFGPGTRLLVL.

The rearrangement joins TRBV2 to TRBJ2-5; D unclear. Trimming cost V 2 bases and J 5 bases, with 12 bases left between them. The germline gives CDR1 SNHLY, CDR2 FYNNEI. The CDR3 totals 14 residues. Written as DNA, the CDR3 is TGTGCCAGCAGTGAAATGATAGGAGAGGAGACCCAGTACTTC. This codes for CASSEMIGEETQYF.

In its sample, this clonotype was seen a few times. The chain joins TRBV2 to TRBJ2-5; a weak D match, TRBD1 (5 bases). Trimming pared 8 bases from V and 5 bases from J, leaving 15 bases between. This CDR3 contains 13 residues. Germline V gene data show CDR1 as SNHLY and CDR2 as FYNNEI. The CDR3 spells CASCRVVGETQYF. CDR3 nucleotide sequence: TGTGCCAGCTGCAGGGTGGTCGGGGAGACCCAGTACTTC.

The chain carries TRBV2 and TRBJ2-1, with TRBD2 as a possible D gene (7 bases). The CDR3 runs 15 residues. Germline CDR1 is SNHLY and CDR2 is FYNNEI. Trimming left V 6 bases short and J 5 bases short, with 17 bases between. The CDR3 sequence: CASSLGGVLNNEQFF. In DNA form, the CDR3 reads TGTGCCAGCAGCCTAGGGGGGGTTCTTAACAATGAGCAGTTCTTC.

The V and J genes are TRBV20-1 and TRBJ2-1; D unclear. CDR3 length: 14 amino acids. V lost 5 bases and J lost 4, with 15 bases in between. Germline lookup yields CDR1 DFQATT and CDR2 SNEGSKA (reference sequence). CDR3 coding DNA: TGCAGTGCTCCTCGTCGGGTCGGATACAATGAGCAGTTCTTC. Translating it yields CSAPRRVGYNEQFF.

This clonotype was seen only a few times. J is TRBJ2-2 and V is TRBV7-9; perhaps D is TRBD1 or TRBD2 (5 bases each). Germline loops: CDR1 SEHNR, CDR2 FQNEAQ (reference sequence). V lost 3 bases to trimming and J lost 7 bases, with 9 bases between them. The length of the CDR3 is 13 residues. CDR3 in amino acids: CASSLGDSGELFF. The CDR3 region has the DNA TGTGCCAGCAGCTTGGGGGATAGCGGGGAGCTGTTTTTT.